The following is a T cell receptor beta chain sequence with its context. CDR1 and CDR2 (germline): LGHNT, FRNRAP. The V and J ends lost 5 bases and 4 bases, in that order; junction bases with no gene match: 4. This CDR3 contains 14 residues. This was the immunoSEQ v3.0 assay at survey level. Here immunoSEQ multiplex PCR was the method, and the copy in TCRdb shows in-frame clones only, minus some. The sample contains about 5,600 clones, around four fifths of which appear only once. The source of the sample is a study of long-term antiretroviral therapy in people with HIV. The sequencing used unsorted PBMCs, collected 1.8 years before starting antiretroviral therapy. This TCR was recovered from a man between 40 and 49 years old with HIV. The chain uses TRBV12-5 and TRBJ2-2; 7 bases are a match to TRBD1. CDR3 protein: CASGPQGSTGELFF. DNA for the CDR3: TGTGCTAGTGGTCCACAGGGGAGCACCGGGGAGCTGTTTTTT.